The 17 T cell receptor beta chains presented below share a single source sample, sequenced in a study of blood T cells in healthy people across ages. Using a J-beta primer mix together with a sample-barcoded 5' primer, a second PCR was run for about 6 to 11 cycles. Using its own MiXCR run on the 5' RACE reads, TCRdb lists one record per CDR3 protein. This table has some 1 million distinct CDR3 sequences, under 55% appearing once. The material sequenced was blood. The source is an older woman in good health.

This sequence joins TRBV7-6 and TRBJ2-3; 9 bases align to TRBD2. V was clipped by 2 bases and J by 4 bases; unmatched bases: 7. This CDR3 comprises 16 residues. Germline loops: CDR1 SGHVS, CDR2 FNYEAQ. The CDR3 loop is CASSLSASGISDTQYF. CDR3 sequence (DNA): TGTGCCAGCAGCTTAAGCGCTAGCGGGATATCAGATACGCAGTATTTT.

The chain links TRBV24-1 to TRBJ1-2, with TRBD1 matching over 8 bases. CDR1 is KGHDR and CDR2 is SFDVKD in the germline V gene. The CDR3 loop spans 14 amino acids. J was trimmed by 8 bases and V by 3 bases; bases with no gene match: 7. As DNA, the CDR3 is TGTGCCACCAGTGATACACAGGGGGTCGGGGGCTACACCTTC. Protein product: CATSDTQGVGGYTF.

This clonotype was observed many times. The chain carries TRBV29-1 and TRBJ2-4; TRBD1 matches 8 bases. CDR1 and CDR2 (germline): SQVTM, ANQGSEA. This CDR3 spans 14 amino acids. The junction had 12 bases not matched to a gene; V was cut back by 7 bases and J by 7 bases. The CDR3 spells CSGSQGAGSNIQYF. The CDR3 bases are TGCAGCGGATCCCAGGGGGCGGGGAGTAACATTCAGTACTTC.

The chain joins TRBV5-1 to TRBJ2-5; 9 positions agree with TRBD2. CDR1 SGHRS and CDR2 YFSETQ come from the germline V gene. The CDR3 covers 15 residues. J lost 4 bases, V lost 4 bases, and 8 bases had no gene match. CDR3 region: CASSNQAGGRETQYF. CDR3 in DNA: TGCGCCAGCAGCAACCAAGCGGGGGGCAGAGAGACCCAGTACTTC. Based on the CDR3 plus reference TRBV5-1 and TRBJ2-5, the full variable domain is KAGVTQTPRYLIKTRGQQVTLSCSPISGHRSVSWYQQTPGQGLQFLFEYFSETQRNKGNFPGRFSGRQFSNSRSEMNVSTLELGDSALYLCASSNQAGGRETQYFGPGTRLLVL.

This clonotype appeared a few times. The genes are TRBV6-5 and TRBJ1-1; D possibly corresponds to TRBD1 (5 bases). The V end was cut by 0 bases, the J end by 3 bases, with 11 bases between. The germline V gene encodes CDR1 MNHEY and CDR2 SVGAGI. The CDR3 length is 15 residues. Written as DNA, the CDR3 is TGTGCCAGCAGTTACTCGACAGAAACCTACACTGAAGCTTTCTTT. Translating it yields CASSYSTETYTEAFF.

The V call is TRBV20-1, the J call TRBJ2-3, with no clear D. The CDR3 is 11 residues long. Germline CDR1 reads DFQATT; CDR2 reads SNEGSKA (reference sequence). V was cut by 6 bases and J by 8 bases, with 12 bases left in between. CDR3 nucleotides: TGCAGTGCGAACATAGGGTTTACGCAGTATTTT. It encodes CSANIGFTQYF.

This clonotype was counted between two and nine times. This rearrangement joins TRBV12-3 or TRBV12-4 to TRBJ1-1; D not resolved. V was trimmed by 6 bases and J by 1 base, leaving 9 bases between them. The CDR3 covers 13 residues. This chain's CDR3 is CASSRTRNTEAFF. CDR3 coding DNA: TGTGCCAGCAGCCGAACACGGAACACTGAAGCTTTCTTT.

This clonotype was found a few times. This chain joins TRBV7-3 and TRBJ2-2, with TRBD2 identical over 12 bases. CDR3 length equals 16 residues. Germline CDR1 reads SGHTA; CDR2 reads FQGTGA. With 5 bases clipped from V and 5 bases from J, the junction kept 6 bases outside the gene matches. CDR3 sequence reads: CASSPTSGSGTGELFF. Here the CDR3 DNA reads TGTGCCAGCAGCCCGACTAGCGGGAGCGGTACCGGGGAGCTGTTTTTT.

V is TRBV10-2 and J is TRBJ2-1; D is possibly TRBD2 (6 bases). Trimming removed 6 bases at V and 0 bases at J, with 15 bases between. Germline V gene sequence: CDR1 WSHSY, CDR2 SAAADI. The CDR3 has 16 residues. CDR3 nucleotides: TGCGCCAGCAGGACCGGGACTTCGAGCTCCTACAATGAGCAGTTCTTC. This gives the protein CASRTGTSSSYNEQFF.

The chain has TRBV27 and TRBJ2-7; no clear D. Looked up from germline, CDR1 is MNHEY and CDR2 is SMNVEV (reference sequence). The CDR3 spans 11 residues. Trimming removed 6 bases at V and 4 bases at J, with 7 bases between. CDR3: CASRWEYEQYF. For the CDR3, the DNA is TGTGCCAGCAGGTGGGAATACGAGCAGTACTTC.

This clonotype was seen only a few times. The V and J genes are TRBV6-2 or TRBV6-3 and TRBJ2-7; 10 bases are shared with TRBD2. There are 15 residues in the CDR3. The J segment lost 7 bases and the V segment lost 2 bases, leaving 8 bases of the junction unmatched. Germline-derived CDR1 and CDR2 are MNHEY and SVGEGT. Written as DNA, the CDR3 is TGTGCCAGCAGTTACACAACTAGCGGGATTGGGGAGCAGTACTTC. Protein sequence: CASSYTTSGIGEQYF.

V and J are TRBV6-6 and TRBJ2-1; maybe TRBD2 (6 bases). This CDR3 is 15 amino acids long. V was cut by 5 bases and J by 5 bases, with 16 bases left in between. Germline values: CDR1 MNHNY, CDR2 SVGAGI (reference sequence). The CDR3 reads CASSTRGRLNNEQFF. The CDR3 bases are TGTGCCAGCAGTACGCGGGGACGGTTGAACAATGAGCAGTTCTTC.

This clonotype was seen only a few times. The CDR3 DNA follows: TGCAGTGCAAAGCGGGGAGACTACGAGCAGTACTTC. This encodes CSAKRGDYEQYF. The chain has TRBV20-1 and TRBJ2-7; 7 bases match TRBD2. Germline lookup yields CDR1 DFQATT and CDR2 SNEGSKA (reference sequence). V trimming: 6 bases; J trimming: 3 bases; junction bases outside the gene matches: 5. This CDR3 spans 12 amino acids.

The CDR3 DNA sequence: TGTGCCAGCAGACCCAGGGCCGCCTACGAGCAGTACTTC. Amino acids: CASRPRAAYEQYF. The chain links TRBV28 to TRBJ2-7; perhaps TRBD1 as D (5 bases). Germline V lookup: CDR1 MDHEN, CDR2 SYDVKM. The CDR3 consists of 13 residues. V shed 6 bases and J shed 2 bases, with 11 bases lying between them.

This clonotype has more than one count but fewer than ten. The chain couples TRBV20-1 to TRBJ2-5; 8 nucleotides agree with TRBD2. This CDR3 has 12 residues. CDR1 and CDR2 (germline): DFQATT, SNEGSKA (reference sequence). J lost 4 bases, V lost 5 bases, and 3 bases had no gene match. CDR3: CSASTSGETQYF. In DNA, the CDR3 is TGCAGTGCTTCCACTAGCGGAGAGACCCAGTACTTC.

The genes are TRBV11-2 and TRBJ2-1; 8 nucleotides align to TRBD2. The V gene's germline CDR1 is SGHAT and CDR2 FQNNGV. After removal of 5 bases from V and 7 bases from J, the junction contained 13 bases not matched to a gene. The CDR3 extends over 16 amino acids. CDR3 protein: CASSPQSSGRQNEQFF. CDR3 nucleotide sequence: TGTGCCAGCAGCCCCCAGAGCAGCGGGAGACAGAATGAGCAGTTCTTC.

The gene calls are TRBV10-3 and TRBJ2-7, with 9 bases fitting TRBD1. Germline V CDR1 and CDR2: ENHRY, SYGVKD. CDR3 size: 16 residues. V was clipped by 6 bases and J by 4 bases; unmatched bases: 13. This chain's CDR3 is CAIRDTGTGSGYEQYF. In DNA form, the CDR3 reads TGTGCCATCAGGGACACCGGGACAGGGTCTGGATACGAGCAGTACTTC.